The rows below give T cell receptor beta chains drawn from one sample of a study of cytomegalovirus exposure and HLA in healthy donors. Repertoires were generated with immunoSEQ multiplex PCR, while TCRdb's copy carries only in-frame clones and drops some. Among about 150,000 clones listed, about 88% were seen once. Sequenced input: PBMCs. These receptor sequences come from a man aged 18 to 35 in good health and CMV-seropositive. CDR3s include the opening cysteine and the closing phenylalanine or tryptophan. The D gene is left open where the match is weak. Only part of the rows carry a size: once, few, many, or a class if the clone is expanded.

CASSLGRDSNQPQHF	TGCGCCAGCAGCTTGGGAAGAGATAGCAATCAGCCCCAGCATTTT	-	15	-	TRBJ1-5	TRBV5-1
CASSLEEHTEAFF	TGTGCCAGCAGCCTTGAGGAGCACACTGAAGCTTTCTTT	-	13	-	TRBJ1-1	TRBV6-4
CASSPRRAGVVDTQYF	TGTGCCAGCAGCCCTCGGCGAGCGGGAGTTGTAGATACGCAGTATTTT	TRBD2	16	-	TRBJ2-3	TRBV7-6
CASSTGGQVTSPLHF	TGTGCCAGCAGTACGGGGGGACAGGTGACTTCACCCCTCCACTTT	TRBD1	15	-	TRBJ1-6	TRBV6-5
CASAKGLAGANEQFF	TGCGCCAGCGCCAAGGGACTAGCGGGAGCCAATGAGCAGTTCTTC	TRBD2	15	-	TRBJ2-1	TRBV4-1
CASSYRGRQNQPQHF	TGTGCCAGCAGTTACAGGGGGCGGCAAAATCAGCCCCAGCATTTT	TRBD1	15	-	TRBJ1-5	TRBV6-6
CASSQDWTSGHYEQYF	TGCGCCAGCAGCCAAGACTGGACTAGCGGCCACTACGAGCAGTACTTC	TRBD2	16	-	TRBJ2-7	TRBV4-3
CASSLTSGGLSEQFF	TGTGCCAGCAGCCTGACTAGCGGGGGCCTTAGTGAGCAGTTCTTC	TRBD2	15	-	TRBJ2-1	TRBV11-3
CASSEETGTQETQYF	TGTGCCAGCAGTGAGGAGACAGGGACACAAGAGACCCAGTACTTC	TRBD1	15	-	TRBJ2-5	TRBV6-1
CASSQEPTGGGHEQYF	TGTGCCAGCAGCCAAGAACCGACAGGGGGCGGCCACGAGCAGTACTTC	TRBD1	16	-	TRBJ2-7	TRBV4-2
CAIKEGAGGYTF	TGTGCCATCAAGGAGGGGGCGGGAGGCTACACCTTC	TRBD1	12	few	TRBJ1-2	TRBV27
CASRDTAGGYTF	TGTGCCAGCAGAGACACAGCAGGTGGCTACACCTTC	-	12	-	TRBJ1-2	TRBV6-5
CASSLAGGRGEKLFF	TGTGCCAGCAGCTTAGCCGGGGGGCGCGGTGAAAAACTGTTTTTT	-	15	-	TRBJ1-4	TRBV7-9
CASSVRLDRPQFF	TGTGCCAGCAGCGTGCGACTGGACAGGCCCCAGTTCTTC	TRBD1	13	-	TRBJ2-1	TRBV5-5
CSAGQGTEAFF	TGCAGCGCCGGGCAGGGCACTGAAGCTTTCTTT	-	11	once	TRBJ1-1	TRBV29-1
CASSVGGSTGELFF	TGTGCCAGCAGCGTAGGCGGGAGCACCGGGGAGCTGTTTTTT	TRBD2	14	-	TRBJ2-2	TRBV9
CASSYIGEGTEAFF	TGTGCCAGCAGTTACATTGGGGAGGGAACTGAAGCTTTCTTT	-	14	-	TRBJ1-1	TRBV6-6
CASSAGTANTGELFF	TGTGCCAGCAGCGCCGGGACAGCCAACACCGGGGAGCTGTTTTTT	TRBD1	15	-	TRBJ2-2	TRBV9
CASSEQGGSTDTQYF	TGTGCCAGCAGTGAGCAGGGGGGCAGCACAGATACGCAGTATTTT	-	15	-	TRBJ2-3	TRBV2
CASGLQVGGVEDTQYF	TGTGCCAGCGGGCTCCAAGTGGGGGGTGTTGAAGATACGCAGTATTTT	-	16	-	TRBJ2-3	TRBV5-4
CSVDGGAPDGYTF	TGCAGCGTTGACGGCGGTGCCCCAGACGGCTACACCTTC	-	13	-	TRBJ1-2	TRBV29-1
CASSYPHRGGETQYF	TGTGCCAGCAGTTACCCCCACCGGGGTGGGGAGACCCAGTACTTC	-	15	-	TRBJ2-5	TRBV6-6
CASRSTGNTGELFF	TGTGCCAGCAGATCGACAGGAAACACCGGGGAGCTGTTTTTT	-	14	-	TRBJ2-2	TRBV27